This entry lists 26 T cell receptor beta chains sequenced from one sample in a study of blood T cell repertoires in COVID-19. Using immunoSEQ multiplex PCR, the repertoire was profiled, and TCRdb retains in-frame clones only, with some absent. Of about 69,000 clones detected, around 77% appear once; the ten largest clones hold about 17%. What was sequenced was peripheral blood. The receptors derive from a man aged 55 to 70 with acute or convalescent COVID-19.

The chain recombines TRBV18 with TRBJ2-7; tentative D call: TRBD2 (5 bases). V lost 6 bases and J 6 bases, leaving 9 bases between the germline ends. Germline assignment: CDR1 KGHSH and CDR2 LQKENI. CDR3 size: 11 residues. The CDR3 nucleotides read TGTGCCAGCTCGCTCCGGGGCGAGCAGTACTTC. Protein: CASSLRGEQYF.

V is TRBV11-3 and J is TRBJ2-7; a weak D match, TRBD1 (6 bases). V was clipped by 5 bases and J by 1 base, with 15 bases between them. Germline values: CDR1 SGHNT, CDR2 YENEEA. The CDR3 sequence is 15 residues long. CDR3 residues: CASSQGGTGSYEQYF. The CDR3 region has the DNA TGTGCCAGCAGCCAGGGTGGTACAGGGTCCTACGAGCAGTACTTC.

This chain links TRBV7-9 with TRBJ2-5; a weak D match, TRBD2 (5 bases). Trimming stripped 1 base from V and 5 bases from J, with 14 bases between. Germline loops: CDR1 SEHNR, CDR2 FQNEAQ (reference sequence). The CDR3 spans 15 residues. The CDR3 protein is CASSLVDWRRETQYF. CDR3 bases: TGTGCCAGCAGCTTAGTGGACTGGCGACGGGAGACCCAGTACTTC.

V usage is TRBV7-9 and J usage is TRBJ1-3, with D hard to call. The CDR3 sequence is 14 residues long. Trimming removed 2 bases at V and 2 bases at J, with 7 bases between. From germline, CDR1 is SEHNR and CDR2 FQNEAQ (reference sequence). CDR3 DNA: TGTGCCAGCAGCTTACCCTTCCCTGGAAACACCATATATTTT. Residues: CASSLPFPGNTIYF.

In the case of this clone: Distinct nucleotide sequences in the sample also encode this CDR3. The chain has TRBV18 and TRBJ1-5; D is ambiguous. The CDR3 sequence is 13 residues long. Germline CDR1 reads KGHSH; CDR2 reads LQKENI. V lost 4 bases, J lost 0 bases, and 4 bases lay in between. Here the CDR3 DNA reads TGTGCCAGCTCACGCGATAGCAATCAGCCCCAGCATTTT. This gives the protein CASSRDSNQPQHF.

This clone was counted only a few times. The rearrangement uses TRBV10-3 and TRBJ1-5; D unresolved. The CDR3 is made up of 14 amino acids. Germline V gene lookup returns CDR1 ENHRY and CDR2 SYGVKD. Trimming removed 0 bases at V and 4 bases at J, with 7 bases between. CDR3: CAISESVGNQPQHF. As DNA, the CDR3 is TGTGCCATCAGTGAGTCGGTCGGTAATCAGCCCCAGCATTTT.

V and J are TRBV5-4 and TRBJ1-1; TRBD1 is a possible D gene (5 bases). CDR3 length: 15 amino acids. Between the trimmed V and J ends, which lost 2 bases and 1 base, there was a span of 12 bases. CDR1 is SGHNT and CDR2 is YYREEE in the germline V gene (reference sequence). The chain's CDR3 is CASSLRGTANTEAFF. CDR3 nucleotide sequence: TGTGCCAGCAGCTTACGGGGGACGGCGAACACTGAAGCTTTCTTT.

The V call is TRBV5-6, the J call TRBJ2-1, with D perhaps matching TRBD2 (6 bases). The germline V and J ends were trimmed by 1 base and 7 bases, with 9 bases remaining between them. This CDR3 spans 13 amino acids. Germline V gene data show CDR1 as SGHDT and CDR2 as YYEEEE. CDR3 nucleotide sequence: TGTGCCAGCAGCTTGAGAGGGAGGAATGAGCAGTTCTTC. This gives the protein CASSLRGRNEQFF. The full variable domain, its missing parts supplied by reference TRBV5-6 and TRBJ2-1, is DAGVTQSPTHLIKTRGQQVTLRCSPKSGHDTVSWYQQALGQGPQFIFQYYEEEERQRGNFPDRFSGHQFPNYSSELNVNALLLGDSALYLCASSLRGRNEQFFGPGTRLTVL.

The chain is built from TRBV19 and TRBJ2-2, with D perhaps TRBD1 (5 bases). Germline V lookup: CDR1 LNHDA, CDR2 SQIVND (reference sequence). The CDR3 length is 15 residues. Trimming cost V 0 bases and J 5 bases, with 10 bases left between them. CDR3 in amino acids: CASSIEGALTGELFF. As DNA, the CDR3 is TGTGCCAGTAGTATAGAAGGGGCCCTGACCGGGGAGCTGTTTTTT.

The chain couples TRBV7-2 to TRBJ1-1, with 10 bases matching TRBD1. Germline CDR1 is SGHTA and CDR2 is FQGNSA. This CDR3 region has 17 residues. V trimming: 4 bases; J trimming: 6 bases; junction bases outside the gene matches: 14. CDR3 loop: CASSSRTGGFFGSEAFF. The CDR3 bases are TGTGCCAGCAGCTCCCGGACAGGGGGTTTCTTCGGGTCTGAAGCTTTCTTT.

About this clone: The junction and the germline gene differ at one end; a read error may be behind it. This rearrangement joins TRBV5-5 to TRBJ2-2; no reliable D call. The CDR3 is 14 residues long. Germline CDR1 SGHKS, CDR2 YYEKEE (reference sequence). For the CDR3, the DNA is TGTGCCAGCATCTTGGCAGCAGGAACCGGGGAGCTGTTTTTT. Its protein product is CASILAAGTGELFF.

This clone was seen only a few times. V usage is TRBV28 and J usage is TRBJ1-6, with D perhaps TRBD1 (5 bases). Trimming left V 10 bases short and J 10 bases short, with 17 bases between. The CDR3 is 13 residues long. The germline V gene encodes CDR1 MDHEN and CDR2 SYDVKM. CDR3 DNA sequence: TGTGCCACCACCCAGGGTTCGCGCTCACCCCTCCACTTT. This translates into CATTQGSRSPLHF.

The chain employs TRBV27 and TRBJ1-6; no reliable D call. Germline CDR1 and CDR2: MNHEY and SMNVEV (reference sequence). V was shortened by 0 bases and J by 0 bases, with 9 bases between the two germline ends. This CDR3 has 17 residues. CDR3 nucleotide sequence: TGTGCCAGCAGTTTATCGGTGGGAGGCTCCTATAATTCACCCCTCCACTTT. Protein product: CASSLSVGGSYNSPLHF.

The chain links TRBV5-1 to TRBJ1-2, with 9 nucleotides matching TRBD1. V shed 3 bases and J 8 bases; nucleotides not matched to a gene: 11. Germline values: CDR1 SGHRS, CDR2 YFSETQ. The CDR3 has 15 residues. CDR3 coding DNA: TGCGCCAGCAGCTGGATGGAGAGGACAGGGGTCGGCTACACCTTC. This translates into CASSWMERTGVGYTF.

The chain recombines TRBV4-3 with TRBJ2-1, with 10 bases lining up with TRBD2. CDR3 length: 17 amino acids. V dropped 4 bases and J dropped 4; count of bases not matched to a gene: 10. The germline V gene encodes CDR1 LGHNA and CDR2 YSLEER. The CDR3 loop reads CASSRKISGGPYNEQFF. CDR3 sequence (DNA): TGCGCCAGCAGCCGAAAAATTAGCGGGGGGCCGTACAATGAGCAGTTCTTC.

This clone has just a few counts. The V gene is TRBV5-8, the J gene TRBJ2-7, with TRBD1 identical over 8 bases. This CDR3 has 13 residues. The germline gives CDR1 SGHTS, CDR2 YDEGEE. With V trimmed by 4 bases and J by 3 bases, 3 bases remained unmatched. The CDR3 DNA is TGTGCCAGCAGCCGGACAGGGAACTACGAGCAGTACTTC. This gives the protein CASSRTGNYEQYF. Filled out from reference TRBV5-8 and TRBJ2-7, the complete variable domain reads EAGVTQSPTHLIKTRGQQATLRCSPISGHTSVYWYQQALGLGLQFLLWYDEGEERNRGNFPPRFSGRQFPNYSSELNVNALELEDSALYLCASSRTGNYEQYFGPGTRLTVT.

CDR3: CASSPGQGGEKLFF. In nucleotides, the CDR3 is TGTGCCAGCTCACCGGGACAGGGTGGTGAAAAACTGTTTTTT. The chain joins TRBV18 to TRBJ1-4, with 9 bases matching TRBD1. Losses at the gene ends were 3 bases for V and 7 bases for J; bases not matched to a gene: 3. Germline CDR1 and CDR2: KGHSH and LQKENI. There are 14 residues in the CDR3. The full variable domain, its missing parts supplied by reference TRBV18 and TRBJ1-4, is NAGVMQNPRHLVRRRGQEARLRCSPMKGHSHVYWYRQLPEEGLKFMVYLQKENIIDESGMPKERFSAEFPKEGPSILRIQQVVRGDSAAYFCASSPGQGGEKLFFGSGTQLSVL.

The CDR3: CASTGTDPNQPQHF. The CDR3 nucleotides read TGTGCCAGCACCGGGACAGACCCCAATCAGCCCCAGCATTTT. The chain links TRBV2 to TRBJ1-5, with TRBD1 matching over 7 bases. The CDR3 is 14 amino acids. Unmatched junction bases numbered 6, after V lost 7 bases and J lost 3 bases. CDR1 SNHLY and CDR2 FYNNEI come from the germline V gene.

This clone was seen only once. The chain links TRBV2 to TRBJ2-3; no definite D call. The CDR3 covers 14 residues. Trimming pared 8 bases from V and 0 bases from J, leaving 12 bases between. The V gene's germline CDR1 is SNHLY and CDR2 FYNNEI. CDR3 sequence reads: CASDLSLSTDTQYF. The CDR3 DNA reads as TGTGCCAGCGATCTAAGTCTTAGCACAGATACGCAGTATTTT.

The V call is TRBV29-1, the J call TRBJ1-2, with a weak D call TRBD1 (5 bases). In germline, CDR1 is SQVTM, CDR2 ANQGSEA. V dropped 5 bases and J dropped 1 base, with 11 bases sitting between them. The CDR3 is 13 amino acids. The CDR3 reads CSVQGQSNYGYTF. DNA for the CDR3: TGCAGCGTTCAAGGACAAAGTAACTATGGCTACACCTTC.

This clone was detected ten times or more. This sequence joins TRBV7-6 and TRBJ2-2; a weak D match, TRBD1 (6 bases). V lost 5 bases, J lost 1 base, and 14 bases lay in between. CDR3 length: 16 amino acids. Germline CDR1 and CDR2: SGHVS and FNYEAQ. CDR3 amino acids: CASSRQLGQNTGELFF. The CDR3 region has the DNA TGTGCCAGCAGCCGACAGTTGGGACAGAACACCGGGGAGCTGTTTTTT.

The V and J genes are TRBV7-5 and TRBJ2-7; no check of the table's D call, TRBD2, against the DNA was made. TRBV7-5 is recorded as a pseudogene. This CDR3 contains 9 residues. CDR3 protein: CVSRYEQYF. The CDR3 nucleotides read TGTGTCAGCCGCTACGAGCAGTACTTC.

This chain joins TRBV7-2 and TRBJ1-2; TRBD1 aligns across 7 bases. Germline CDR1 and CDR2: SGHTA and FQGNSA. The CDR3 is 12 amino acids. V shed 4 bases and J 7 bases; nucleotides not matched to a gene: 3. The CDR3 protein is CASSSHRGGYTF. The DNA for the CDR3 is TGTGCCAGCAGCTCCCACAGGGGTGGCTACACCTTC.

The chain recombines TRBV7-2 with TRBJ2-1, with 15 bases that match TRBD2. Per the germline V gene, CDR1 is SGHTA and CDR2 is FQGNSA. Trimming at V came to 8 bases and at J to 1 base, leaving 0 bases not matched to a gene. CDR3 length equals 15 residues. The CDR3 nucleotides are TGTGCCAGCGGGACTAGCGGGGGGTCCTACAATGAGCAGTTCTTC. Translation gives CASGTSGGSYNEQFF.

The rearrangement links TRBV21-1 to TRBJ1-6; the table calls TRBD1, which could not be checked here. TRBV21-1 is listed as a pseudogene. This CDR3 is 15 amino acids long. The DNA for the CDR3 is TGTGCCAGCAGCAAAGTTAGGCAGGGGGCCTTGACCCTCCACTTT. It specifies CASSKVRQGALTLHF.

V and J are TRBV6-6 and TRBJ1-5; D possibly corresponds to TRBD1 (6 bases). V was shortened by 6 bases and J by 7 bases, with 16 bases between the two germline ends. This CDR3 is 14 amino acids long. The germline CDR1 and CDR2 sequences are MNHNY and SVGAGI (reference sequence). CDR3 sequence: CASSPGRGGQPQHF. CDR3 nucleotide sequence: TGTGCCAGCAGCCCGGGGAGGGGGGGACAGCCCCAGCATTTT.